These T cell receptor beta chains were read from a single sample in a study of blood T cell repertoires in COVID-19. Data came from immunoSEQ multiplex PCR; TCRdb stores just in-frame clones and leaves some out. The sample has some 320,000 clones; 89% are singletons. The sequenced sample was PBMCs or T cells enriched from blood (not recorded which). These receptors were taken from a man aged 60 to 69 who had recovered from COVID-19. Each CDR3 is given with its conserved first and last residue.

CDR3	V	J
CASSQVAFTSSYEQYF	TRBV3-1/TRBV3-2	TRBJ2-7
CAISPGQGFSYEQYF	TRBV10-3	TRBJ2-7
CASSYSRITSYEQYF	TRBV6-5	TRBJ2-7
CATSDSTGGPDTQYF	TRBV24-1	TRBJ2-3
CAGTTSGRGNEQFF	TRBV2	TRBJ2-1
CASATGTSGNTIYF	TRBV12-5	TRBJ1-3
CSASRQGTTNEKLFF	TRBV20-1	TRBJ1-4
CASSPPSGLVGYEQYF	TRBV18	TRBJ2-7
CATSRTQGDKPYEQYF	TRBV15	TRBJ2-7
CASSFSPGFEQFF	TRBV28	TRBJ2-1
CASSPDRGPGETQYF	TRBV19	TRBJ2-5
CASSFIPTSGDEQFF	TRBV6-5	TRBJ2-1
CASSPPGREGRNEQFF	TRBV18	TRBJ2-1
CSVTRGLAGVYEQYF	TRBV29-1	TRBJ2-7
CASSVGGPQETQYF	TRBV9	TRBJ2-5
CASSLAGPQTSVSIQYF	TRBV5-1	TRBJ2-4
CATARGGANTGELFF	TRBV15	TRBJ2-2
CASSLGTPTSTDTQYF	TRBV5-1	TRBJ2-3
CASKRPGTTTKTQYF	TRBV6-5	TRBJ2-5
CASSHPRLAGGRETQYF	TRBV19	TRBJ2-5
CASSLALAASTYNEQFF	TRBV5-6	TRBJ2-1
CASSQDWAGKGNEQFF	TRBV4-1	TRBJ2-1
CASSPGLVEQFF	TRBV18	TRBJ2-1
CSAGTGGSYGYTF	TRBV29-1	TRBJ1-2
CASSFAPRLAHNEQYF	TRBV5-4	TRBJ2-7
CATTGLAGVGTDTQYF	TRBV28	TRBJ2-3
CASSLTGLPYGYTF	TRBV5-8	TRBJ1-2
CASSPRGNQETQYF	TRBV18	TRBJ2-5
CASSSLAGSGNGEQYF	TRBV27	TRBJ2-7
CASSPQRELGEQYF	TRBV18	TRBJ2-7
CASSSGQGRDEQYF	TRBV5-1	TRBJ2-7
CASSRLAGVSTGELFF	TRBV19	TRBJ2-2
CASSLEVGSPRYF	TRBV7-2	TRBJ2-7
CASSLGGLAGSETQYF	TRBV7-6	TRBJ2-5
CASSSLYGYTF	TRBV28	TRBJ1-2
CAISDRVETQYF	TRBV10-3	TRBJ2-5
CASSLGTSGNYEQYF	TRBV5-1	TRBJ2-7
CASSMGRGTATYEQYF	TRBV19	TRBJ2-7
CASSLFGGGTSGTEQYF	TRBV27	TRBJ2-7
CASSLGGSSNEQFF	TRBV11-3	TRBJ2-1
CASMRGLTSYEQYF	TRBV28	TRBJ2-7
CASSLDRGWEKLFF	TRBV5-5	TRBJ1-4
CASSPYEAGGWTGELFF	TRBV6-6	TRBJ2-2
CASSFNTGNGYTF	TRBV12-3/TRBV12-4	TRBJ1-2